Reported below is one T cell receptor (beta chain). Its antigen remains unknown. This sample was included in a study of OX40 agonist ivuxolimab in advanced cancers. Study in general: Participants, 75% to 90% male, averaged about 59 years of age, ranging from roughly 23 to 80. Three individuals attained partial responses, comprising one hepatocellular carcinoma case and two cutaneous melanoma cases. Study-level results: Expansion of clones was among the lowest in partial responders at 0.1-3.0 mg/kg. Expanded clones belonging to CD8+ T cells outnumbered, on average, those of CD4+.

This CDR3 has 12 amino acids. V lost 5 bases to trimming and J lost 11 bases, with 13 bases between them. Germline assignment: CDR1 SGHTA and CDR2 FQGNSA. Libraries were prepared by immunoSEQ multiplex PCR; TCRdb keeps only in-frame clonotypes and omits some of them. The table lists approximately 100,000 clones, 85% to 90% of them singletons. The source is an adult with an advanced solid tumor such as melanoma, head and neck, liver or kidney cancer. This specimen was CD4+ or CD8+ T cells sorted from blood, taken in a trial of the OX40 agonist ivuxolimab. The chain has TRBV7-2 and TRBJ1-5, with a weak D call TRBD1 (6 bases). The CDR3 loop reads CASSPDRSAQHF. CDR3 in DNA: TGTGCCAGCAGCCCGGACAGATCAGCCCAGCATTTT. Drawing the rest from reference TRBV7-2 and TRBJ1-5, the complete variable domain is GAGVSQSPSNKVTEKGKDVELRCDPISGHTALYWYRQSLGQGLEFLIYFQGNSAPDKSGLPSDRFSAERTGGSVSTLTIQRTQQEDSAVYLCASSPDRSAQHFGDGTRLSIL.